The 7 T cell receptor beta chains below all came from one sample that was sequenced in a study of early T cells in non-severe SARS-CoV-2 infection. Via MiXCR, TCRdb re-called the 5' RACE reads, giving one row per CDR3 protein. This repertoire shows some 60,000 distinct CDR3 sequences, 6.5% to 8.5% found once; its top ten account for about 3.7%. Input material: whole blood. These receptor sequences come from an adult who was a healthcare worker with PCR-confirmed SARS-CoV-2 infection or an uninfected control (not recorded which).

The chain links TRBV12-3 or TRBV12-4 to TRBJ2-7; 11 bases match TRBD1. This CDR3 is 14 amino acids long. J lost 7 bases, V lost 6 bases, and 8 bases had no gene match. CDR3 nucleotide sequence: TGTGCCAGCAGCCCCGGGACAGGGGGGAGGGAGCAGTACTTC. Encoded protein: CASSPGTGGREQYF.

The sample holds many counts of this clonotype. The rearrangement joins TRBV4-1 to TRBJ1-1; D may be TRBD1 (5 bases). The germline V gene encodes CDR1 MGHRA and CDR2 YSYEKL. V shed 8 bases and J shed 11 bases, with 24 bases lying between them. The CDR3 loop spans 14 amino acids. CDR3 region: CASRRVADEVRAFF. The CDR3 DNA reads as TGCGCCAGCCGCAGGGTAGCGGACGAGGTGCGGGCTTTCTTT.

This clonotype was detected many times. The chain recombines TRBV6-6 with TRBJ1-3; TRBD1 might be the D (5 bases). V was shortened by 4 bases and J by 3 bases, with 13 bases between the two germline ends. This CDR3 has 15 residues. Looked up from germline, CDR1 is MNHNY and CDR2 is SVGAGI (reference sequence). For the CDR3, the DNA is TGTGCCAGCAGTTCCCTGGGGAGGGGTGGAAACACCATATATTTT. Protein sequence: CASSSLGRGGNTIYF.

This rearrangement joins TRBV7-9 to TRBJ2-1; 7 bases match TRBD2. V was pared by 7 bases and J by 5 bases, with 11 bases of the junction left unmatched. Per the germline V gene, CDR1 is SEHNR and CDR2 is FQNEAQ (reference sequence). The CDR3 contains 15 residues. In DNA form, the CDR3 reads TGTGCCAGCATCGTACCCGGGACTACCCACAATGAGCAGTTCTTC. Amino acid sequence: CASIVPGTTHNEQFF. Filled out from reference TRBV7-9 and TRBJ2-1, the complete variable domain reads DTGVSQNPRHKITKRGQNVTFRCDPISEHNRLYWYRQTLGQGPEFLTYFQNEAQLEKSRLLSDRFSAERPKGSFSTLEIQRTEQGDSAMYLCASIVPGTTHNEQFFGPGTRLTVL.

This clonotype was recorded at least ten times. The chain uses TRBV29-1 and TRBJ2-1; either TRBD1 or TRBD2 may fit D (5 bases each). This CDR3 is 15 amino acids long. Trimming left V 1 base short and J 10 bases short, with 20 bases between. The germline V gene encodes CDR1 SQVTM and CDR2 ANQGSEA. CDR3 region: CSVEGDDPRGYEQFF. The CDR3 DNA follows: TGCAGCGTTGAAGGGGACGACCCGAGGGGATACGAGCAGTTCTTC.

This clonotype was counted only a few times. The V gene is TRBV5-1, the J gene TRBJ2-3; D remains unclear. Germline CDR1 and CDR2: SGHRS and YFSETQ. V was cut by 4 bases and J by 2 bases, with 5 bases left in between. This CDR3 contains 12 residues. The CDR3 DNA follows: TGCGCCAGCAGCACCTTCACAGATACGCAGTATTTT. Translated: CASSTFTDTQYF.

Many counts were recorded for this clonotype. This chain uses TRBV27 with TRBJ2-3, with TRBD2 matching over 8 bases. Trimming removed 2 bases from V and 8 bases from J; junction bases left unmatched: 12. The CDR3 totals 16 residues. The germline V gene has CDR1 MNHEY and CDR2 SMNVEV (reference sequence). As DNA, the CDR3 is TGTGCCAGCAGTTTACTGGATAGCGGGGCCCGAGGTACGCAGTATTTT. It is translated as CASSLLDSGARGTQYF.